Given below is one TCR beta chain in context. Its antigen is as yet unknown. Sequence at one end of the junction differs from germline and may be a read error. Use of 60 Vbeta and 13 Jbeta primers characterized the PCR. Repertoires were generated with immunoSEQ multiplex PCR, while TCRdb's copy carries only in-frame clones and drops some. The table records about 190,000 clones, around 67% of them present only once. This sample was included in a study of cytomegalovirus exposure and HLA in healthy donors. Study-wide findings and caveats: Whilst most TCR sequences proved rare, a subset of public TCRs occurred across many donors. Relative to the roughly 690-donor mean, N-insertions were reportedly fewer in an Asian-associated ancestry cluster in a later analysis.

The CDR3 is made up of 13 amino acids. CDR1 SEHNR and CDR2 FQNEAQ come from the germline V gene (reference sequence). The chain carries TRBV7-9 and TRBJ1-5; weak D call: TRBD1 (5 bases). The sequenced sample was PBMCs. The receptor was isolated from a woman aged 25 to 39 in good health and CMV-seropositive. The CDR3 is CSSSPGSNQPQHF. The CDR3 region has the DNA TGTTCCAGCAGCCCAGGGTCCAATCAGCCCCAGCATTTT. Complete variable domain (other parts from reference TRBV7-9 and TRBJ1-5): DTGVSQNPRHKITKRGQNVTFRCDPISEHNRLYWYRQTLGQGPEFLTYFQNEAQLEKSRLLSDRFSAERPKGSFSTLEIQRTEQGDSAMYLCSSSPGSNQPQHFGDGTRLSIL.